Listed below are T cell receptor beta chains from one sample, sequenced in a study of shared clonotypes between healthy human individuals. Generated by immunoSEQ multiplex PCR, the TCRdb table keeps only in-frame clones and is missing some. Of about 92,000 clones detected, approximately 63% appear once; the ten largest clones hold 45% to 55%. The sample consisted of memory CD8+ T cells sorted from blood. All receptors derive from a man aged 30-40 years in good health. CDR3s include the opening cysteine and the closing phenylalanine or tryptophan. Each record gives: J gene, clone size, D gene, V gene, CDR3 DNA, CDR3 protein. D genes are given only for firm matches. The size entry is marked missing in some rows and otherwise reads once, few, many or a size class.

>TRBJ2-5|-|TRBD1|TRBV5-4
TGTGCCAGCAGCTTAGCAGGGGGAAGAGAGACCCAGTACTTC
CASSLAGGRETQYF
>TRBJ2-7|-|-|TRBV20-1
TGCAGTGCTAGGGAGAGCTACGAGCAGTACTTC
CSARESYEQYF
>TRBJ2-1|-|TRBD2|TRBV9
TGTGCCAGCAGCCCAGCGGGGACGATCTACAATGAGCAGTTCTTC
CASSPAGTIYNEQFF
>TRBJ2-7|-|-|TRBV5-6
TGTGCCAGCAATAAGGGAGGCTACGAGCAGTACTTC
CASNKGGYEQYF
>TRBJ2-7|few|-|TRBV27
TGTGCCAGCAGTTTAACACTAGCTTTTCGTTCGGACGAGCAGTACTTC
CASSLTLAFRSDEQYF
>TRBJ2-3|-|-|TRBV5-6
TGTGCCAGCAGCTTGGAGATAGCGAGTTTGAGCACAGATACGCAGTATTTT
CASSLEIASLSTDTQYF
>TRBJ2-1|-|TRBD1|TRBV9
TGTGCCAGCAGCGTAGGGACAGGGGACCCCAATGAGCAGTTCTTC
CASSVGTGDPNEQFF
>TRBJ2-7|-|TRBD1|TRBV10-2
TGCGCCACCACCCCACAGGGGGCGCGTAGCGAGCAGTACTTC
CATTPQGARSEQYF
>TRBJ2-5|-|TRBD2|TRBV5-1
TGCGCCAGCAGCTTGGCCGGGACTAGCAGCCAAGAGACCCAGTACTTC
CASSLAGTSSQETQYF
>TRBJ2-7|-|-|TRBV6-6
TGTGCCAGCAGTTACGGGGCCGTGAGCTCCTACGAGCAGTACTTC
CASSYGAVSSYEQYF
>TRBJ2-3|once|TRBD1|TRBV29-1
TGCAGCGCAGCTGCCGGTACAGGGGCATATACGCAGTATTTT
CSAAAGTGAYTQYF
>TRBJ2-6|-|TRBD1|TRBV28
TGTGCCAGCAGGCGGAGACAGGGGGCTGGGGCCAACGTCCTGACTTTC
CASRRRQGAGANVLTF
>TRBJ1-1|few|-|TRBV4-3
TGCGCCAGCAGCCAAGACAGAAACACTGAAGCTTTCTTT
CASSQDRNTEAFF
>TRBJ1-2|-|-|TRBV5-1
TGCGCCAGCAGCTCCGGGGGGACCTCTAACTATGGCTACACCTTC
CASSSGGTSNYGYTF
>TRBJ2-1|-|-|TRBV11-2
TGTGCCAGCAGCTTAGGCAGGGTAGCGATAAATGAGCAGTTCTTC
CASSLGRVAINEQFF
>TRBJ2-7|-|-|TRBV5-1
TGCGCCAGCAGCTTGGTACCAGACACCTACGAGCAGTACTTC
CASSLVPDTYEQYF
>TRBJ2-7|-|-|TRBV4-1
TGCGCCAGCAGCCAGGCTCCAGGTTCCGAGCAGTACTTC
CASSQAPGSEQYF
>TRBJ2-2|-|TRBD2|TRBV7-9
TGTGCCAGCAGCTCCGGGACTAGCGGGACGAACACCGGGGAGCTGTTTTTT
CASSSGTSGTNTGELFF
>TRBJ2-1|-|-|TRBV9
TGTGCCAGCAGCGTAGCGGGCCTCAGCTCCTACAATGAGCAGTTCTTC
CASSVAGLSSYNEQFF
>TRBJ2-7|-|-|TRBV28
TGTGCCAGCAGTTATTGGGAACGCTCCTACGAGCAGTACTTC
CASSYWERSYEQYF
>TRBJ2-7|-|TRBD1|TRBV6-1
TGTGCCAGCAGTGGTTTTCAGGGGGCTGACGAGCAGTACTTC
CASSGFQGADEQYF
>TRBJ1-2|-|-|TRBV7-9
TGTGCCAGCAGCTTAAGTGAGGGAGGCTACACCTTC
CASSLSEGGYTF
>TRBJ1-5|few|-|TRBV18
TGTGCCAGCTCACCACAGGGGAATAGCAATCAGCCCCAGCATTTT
CASSPQGNSNQPQHF
>TRBJ2-5|many|-|TRBV2
TGTGCCAGCAGTGGGACACTGGGAGAGACCCAGTACTTC
CASSGTLGETQYF
>TRBJ2-7|few|-|TRBV28
TGTGCCAGCAGTATCCTTACGGGAACGGGGCCCTACGAGCAGTACTTC
CASSILTGTGPYEQYF
>TRBJ2-1|many|-|TRBV4-1
TGCGCCAGCAGCCAAGATCTGCGGGAGCAGTTCTTC
CASSQDLREQFF
>TRBJ2-4|-|-|TRBV29-1
TGCAGCGTTGATCCGGGACAAGAAAACATTCAGTACTTC
CSVDPGQENIQYF
>TRBJ2-7|-|TRBD2|TRBV18
TGTGCCAGCTCACCCACGCCGGGGGGGTACCAGGCCTACGAGCAGTACTTC
CASSPTPGGYQAYEQYF
>TRBJ2-6|-|-|TRBV6-4
TGTGCCAGCAGCAATTTGGACACACTCTCTGGGGCCAACGTCCTGACTTTC
CASSNLDTLSGANVLTF
>TRBJ2-7|-|-|TRBV5-6
TGTGCCAGCAGCTTGGTATCCGAACTCTACGAGCAGTACTTC
CASSLVSELYEQYF
>TRBJ1-1|-|-|TRBV6-1
TGTGCCAGCAACCGGGGGGGGGTAACTGAAGCTTTCTTT
CASNRGGVTEAFF
>TRBJ1-3|few|-|TRBV5-1
TGCGCCAGCAGCTGGGACTCTGGAAACACCATATATTTT
CASSWDSGNTIYF
>TRBJ2-5|-|-|TRBV7-3
TGTGCCAGCAGCTTAATCGGACAAGAGACCCAGTACTTC
CASSLIGQETQYF
>TRBJ1-4|few|TRBD1|TRBV4-2
TGTGCCAGCAGCCAAGAATTTTGGGACAGTGCTAATGAAAAACTGTTTTTT
CASSQEFWDSANEKLFF
>TRBJ2-7|-|-|TRBV7-2
TGTGCCAGCAGCCCAATCATCATTTCGGAGCAGTACTTC
CASSPIIISEQYF
>TRBJ2-4|-|TRBD2|TRBV5-4
TGTGCCAGCAGCCCTGGCGGGGGGCTGAGCAAAAACATTCAGTACTTC
CASSPGGGLSKNIQYF
>TRBJ2-7|-|-|TRBV11-2
TGTGCCAGCAGCTCCGACTCCTACGAGCAGTACTTC
CASSSDSYEQYF
>TRBJ2-1|few|-|TRBV28
TGTGCCAGCAGTTCTATTCACTACCGCTCCTACAATGAGCAGTTCTTC
CASSSIHYRSYNEQFF
>TRBJ2-1|-|TRBD2|TRBV6-4
TGTGCCAGCAGTGACTCACTAGCGGGAGGGAATGAGCAGTTCTTC
CASSDSLAGGNEQFF
>TRBJ2-2|-|TRBD2|TRBV7-9
TGTGCCAGCAGCTTGGCGGGAGGGAACACCGGGGAGCTGTTTTTT
CASSLAGGNTGELFF
>TRBJ2-7|-|-|TRBV19
TGTGCCAGTAGTGGCAACGGACATTCTCCCTACGAGCAGTACTTC
CASSGNGHSPYEQYF
>TRBJ2-7|-|TRBD2|TRBV27
TGTGCCAGCAGTTTAGGGACTAGCGGGTCCTACGAGCAGTACTTC
CASSLGTSGSYEQYF
>TRBJ2-1|-|-|TRBV5-1
TGCGCCAGCAGCTTGGTGGCGGGATTTGCGAATGAGCAGTTCTTC
CASSLVAGFANEQFF
>TRBJ2-1|-|TRBD2|TRBV29-1
TGCAGCGCTCCTAGCGGGATAAACTACAATGAGCAGTTCTTC
CSAPSGINYNEQFF
>TRBJ2-1|-|TRBD2|TRBV6-1
TGTGCCAGCAGATTTCTAGCGGACGGGGGAGATGAGCAGTTCTTC
CASRFLADGGDEQFF
>TRBJ1-1|many|-|TRBV27
TGTGCCAGCAGTTTGTTTGCGAACACTGAAGCTTTCTTT
CASSLFANTEAFF
>TRBJ2-3|-|-|TRBV10-3
TGTGCCATCAGCAGCGGCCTCACAGATACGCAGTATTTT
CAISSGLTDTQYF
>TRBJ2-7|-|-|TRBV6-1
TGTGCCAGCAACGACAGTGAGGAATACGAGCAGTACTTC
CASNDSEEYEQYF
>TRBJ2-5|-|-|TRBV7-9
TGTGCCGAGTCGGTGGCAGTAGAGACCCAGTACTTC
CAESVAVETQYF
>TRBJ2-2|many|-|TRBV6-1
TGTGCCAGCACCCGGGGAGGGGGACGAACCGGGGAGCTGTTTTTT
CASTRGGGRTGELFF
>TRBJ2-6|few|-|TRBV27
TGTGCCAGCAGTTTAACGAGTGGGGCCAACGTCCTGACTTTC
CASSLTSGANVLTF
>TRBJ2-7|once|-|TRBV27
TGTGCCAGCAGTACAGGACACGACGAGCAGTACTTC
CASSTGHDEQYF
>TRBJ1-2|-|-|TRBV2
TGTGCCAGCAGTGGGACGACTGGCTACACCTTC
CASSGTTGYTF
>TRBJ2-3|-|TRBD1|TRBV5-1
TGCGCCAGCAGCGGACAGGGGGCAGATACGCAGTATTTT
CASSGQGADTQYF